Detailed here is one TCR beta chain. Its target is not known. The entry originates in a study of graft-versus-host responses after intestinal transplantation. Looking at the study overall: Uniformly, recipients were administered anti-thymocyte globulin induction with subsequent tacrolimus and steroids for around three years. Whole-study findings and limits: There were GvH clones found in recipient marrow, and some of them appeared first in ileum or blood. The highest levels of circulating GvH clones went along with early declines in HvG clones after transplant. When patients had graft-donor T cell macrochimerism, their allografts held high graft-versus-host to host-versus-graft clonal ratios.

The method was immunoSEQ multiplex PCR; TCRdb's version includes in-frame clones alone and lacks a portion of them. The sample lists 7,500 to 8,500 clones, 74% occurring once. Trimming cost V 2 bases and J 1 base, with 11 bases left between them. Germline values: CDR1 MNHEY, CDR2 SVGAGI. The CDR3 loop spans 15 amino acids. Processing of graft tissue released intraepithelial and lamina propria lymphocytes. This TCR came from a human patient who received an intestinal transplant, so some T cells may come from the graft donor. Sequenced here: ileum tissue, sampled 494 days after intestinal transplant. The chain joins TRBV6-5 to TRBJ2-5; D may be TRBD1 (6 bases). The CDR3 protein is CASSYPGHLQETQYF. In DNA form, the CDR3 reads TGTGCCAGCAGTTACCCGGGACACCTCCAAGAGACCCAGTACTTC.